Detailed here is one T cell receptor beta chain. Mismatch with germline at one junction end may stem from a read error. Sequencing used immunoSEQ multiplex PCR; TCRdb keeps in-frame clones, though not all of them. The sample lists about 260,000 clones; around 80% were seen once. The source of the sample is a study of blood T cell repertoires in COVID-19. The CDR3 length is 15 residues. CDR1 and CDR2 from the germline V gene are SGHRS and YFSETQ. The rearrangement links TRBV5-1 to TRBJ1-1; D is unclear. This sequence originates from a woman of 80 years or more with acute or convalescent COVID-19. Sample: peripheral blood. CDR3 coding DNA: TGCGCCAGCAGCTTGGCCGGAGGGATGAATACTGAAGCTTTCTTT. This encodes CASSLAGGMNTEAFF.